This paragraph reports one TCR beta chain. No antigen is known for it. The source of the sample is a study of T cell repertoires in ileal Crohn's disease. Study-wide context: About half of patients got postoperative therapy: about ten thiopurines, around 19 anti-TNF.

Time point described: neoterminal ileum biopsy at postoperative endoscopy, about 6 months after surgery. The CDR3 runs to 13 residues. Germline CDR1 is SGHTA and CDR2 is FQGNSA. The V end lost 2 bases, the J end lost 8 bases, and 10 bases lay between the germline ends. Sequencing was performed with immunoSEQ multiplex PCR; in TCRdb, only in-frame clones are kept and a portion is missing. The sample holds 6,500 to 8,500 clones, about three quarters seen once. Study findings and constraints: Clonal expansions were more frequent in active smokers than non-smokers at surgery.

The origin of this receptor is an adult with Crohn's disease. Sequencing was carried out using ileal tissue. The chain recombines TRBV7-2 with TRBJ2-1; the D is unclear. This chain's CDR3 is CASSLNPRDEQFF. CDR3 nucleotides: TGTGCCAGCAGCTTAAATCCTAGAGATGAGCAGTTCTTC. Full variable domain (missing parts from reference TRBV7-2 and TRBJ2-1): GAGVSQSPSNKVTEKGKDVELRCDPISGHTALYWYRQSLGQGLEFLIYFQGNSAPDKSGLPSDRFSAERTGGSVSTLTIQRTQQEDSAVYLCASSLNPRDEQFFGPGTRLTVL.